The TCR beta chain described here comes from a study of blood T cell repertoires in COVID-19. Looking at the study overall: Acute and convalescent COVID-19 specimens originated in the United States, Italy and Spain. From T cells, B-cell-depleted T cells, or PBMCs came the material, which was cDNA or gDNA.

Membership in each cohort depended on participant-reported clinical history. Source study methods: The assay estimated nucleated cells by amplifying reference gene primers. Data came from immunoSEQ multiplex PCR; TCRdb stores just in-frame clones and leaves some out. That table furnishes V, J and clone size, whereas the DNA furnished D and trimming. The table records hundreds of thousands of clones, roughly 87% of them present only once. This CDR3 region has 14 residues. Germline trimming cut 2 bases from V and 9 bases from J; bases unmatched to any gene: 9. The germline V gene encodes CDR1 SNHLY and CDR2 FYNNEI.

J is TRBJ2-5 and V is TRBV2; 7 bases fit TRBD1. Specimen: PBMCs or T cells enriched from blood (not recorded which). The sequence came from a woman aged 25 to 39 who had recovered from COVID-19. The CDR3 is CASSEWVEGAAQYF. The CDR3 DNA reads as TGTGCCAGCAGTGAATGGGTCGAGGGGGCGGCCCAGTACTTC.